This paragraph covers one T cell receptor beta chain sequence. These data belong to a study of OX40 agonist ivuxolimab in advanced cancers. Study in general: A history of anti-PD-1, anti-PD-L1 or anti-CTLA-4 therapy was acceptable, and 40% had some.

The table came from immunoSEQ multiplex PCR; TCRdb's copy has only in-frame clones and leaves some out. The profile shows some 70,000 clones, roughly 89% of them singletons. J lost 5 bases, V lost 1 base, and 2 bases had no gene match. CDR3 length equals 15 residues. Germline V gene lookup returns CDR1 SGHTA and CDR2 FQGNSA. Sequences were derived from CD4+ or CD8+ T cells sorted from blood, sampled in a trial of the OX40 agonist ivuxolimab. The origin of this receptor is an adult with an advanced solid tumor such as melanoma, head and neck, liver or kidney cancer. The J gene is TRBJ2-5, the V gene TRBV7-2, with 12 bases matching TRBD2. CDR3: CASSLGLAGVETQYF. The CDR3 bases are TGTGCCAGCAGCTTAGGACTAGCGGGGGTTGAGACCCAGTACTTC.